The clone carrying this T cell receptor beta chain was counted only a few times. The antigen remains unidentified. This sample stems from a study of cytomegalovirus exposure and HLA in healthy donors. On the study more broadly: About 79% of roughly 430 genotyped donors fell in the Caucasian-associated ancestry cluster. Study-level findings and limits: Rarity characterized most TCR sequences, yet some public TCRs appeared in many donors. With further analysis later on, most CMV-associated TCR beta chains appeared HLA-restricted.

The primer mix had 60 Vbeta and 13 Jbeta primers. Assay: immunoSEQ multiplex PCR; the TCRdb copy retains only in-frame clones and omits some. This sample carries some 190,000 clones, roughly a tenth of them seen once, and the ten largest clones take less than 1.5%. The source is a woman under 40 in good health and CMV-seropositive. The material sequenced was PBMCs.

CDR3 sequence reads: CTSSPGQGGETQYF. CDR3 DNA: TGCACCAGCAGCCCCGGACAGGGCGGGGAGACCCAGTACTTC. The rearrangement joins TRBV1 to TRBJ2-5; TRBD1 is the table's D call and was not checked against the DNA. TRBV1 is noted as a pseudogene. The CDR3 consists of 14 residues.